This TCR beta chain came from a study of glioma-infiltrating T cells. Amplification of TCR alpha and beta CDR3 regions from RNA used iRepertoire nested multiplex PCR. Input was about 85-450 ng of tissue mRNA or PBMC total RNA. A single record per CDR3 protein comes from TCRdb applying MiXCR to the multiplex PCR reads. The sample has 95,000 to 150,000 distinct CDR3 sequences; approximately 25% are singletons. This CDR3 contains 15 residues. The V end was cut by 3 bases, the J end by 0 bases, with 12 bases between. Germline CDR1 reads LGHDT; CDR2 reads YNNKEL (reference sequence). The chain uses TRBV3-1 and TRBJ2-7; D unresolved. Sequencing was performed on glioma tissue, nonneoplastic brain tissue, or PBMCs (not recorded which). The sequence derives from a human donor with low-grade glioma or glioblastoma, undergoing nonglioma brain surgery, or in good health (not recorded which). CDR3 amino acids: CASSQGSSFSYEQYF. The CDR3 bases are TGTGCCAGCAGCCAGGGTAGCTCCTTCTCCTACGAGCAGTACTTC.